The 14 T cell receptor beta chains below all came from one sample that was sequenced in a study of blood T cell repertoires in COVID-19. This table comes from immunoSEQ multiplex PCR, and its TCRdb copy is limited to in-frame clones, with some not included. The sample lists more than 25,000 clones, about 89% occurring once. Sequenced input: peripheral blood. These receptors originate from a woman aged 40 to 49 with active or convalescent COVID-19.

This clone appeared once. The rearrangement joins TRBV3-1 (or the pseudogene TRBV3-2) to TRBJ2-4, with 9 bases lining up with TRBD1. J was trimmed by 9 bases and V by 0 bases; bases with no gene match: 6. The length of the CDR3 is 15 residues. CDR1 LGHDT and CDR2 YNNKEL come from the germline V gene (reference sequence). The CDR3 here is CASSQEGTGSSIQYF. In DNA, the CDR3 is TGTGCCAGCAGCCAAGAAGGGACAGGGAGTTCCATTCAGTACTTC.

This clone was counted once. CDR3 in DNA: TGTGCAAGTCGCTCTCGAGGGACAGGGGGGACCAATCAGCCCCAGCATTTT. Its protein is CASRSRGTGGTNQPQHF. The chain combines TRBV12-2 with TRBJ1-5; the D call TRBD1 from the table was never checked on the DNA. TRBV12-2 is a pseudogene. This CDR3 is 17 amino acids long.

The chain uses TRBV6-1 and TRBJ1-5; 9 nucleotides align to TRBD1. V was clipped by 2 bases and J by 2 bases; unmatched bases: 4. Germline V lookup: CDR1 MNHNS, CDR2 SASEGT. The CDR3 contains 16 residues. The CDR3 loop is CASSELTGGGNQPQHF. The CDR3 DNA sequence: TGTGCCAGCAGTGAACTAACAGGGGGCGGCAATCAGCCCCAGCATTTT.

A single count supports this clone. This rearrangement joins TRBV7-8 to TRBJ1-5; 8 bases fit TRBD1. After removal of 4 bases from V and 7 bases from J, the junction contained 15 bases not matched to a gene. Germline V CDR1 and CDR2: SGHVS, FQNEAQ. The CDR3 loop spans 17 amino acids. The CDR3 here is CASSSEVDRAIPQPQHF. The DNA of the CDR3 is TGTGCCAGCAGCTCCGAGGTGGACAGGGCGATCCCGCAGCCCCAGCATTTT.

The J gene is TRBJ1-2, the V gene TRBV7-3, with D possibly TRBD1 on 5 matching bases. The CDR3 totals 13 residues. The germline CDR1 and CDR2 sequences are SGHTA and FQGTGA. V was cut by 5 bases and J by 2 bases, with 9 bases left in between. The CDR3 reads CASSVGLNYGYTF. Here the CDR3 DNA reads TGTGCCAGCAGCGTGGGGCTAAACTATGGCTACACCTTC.

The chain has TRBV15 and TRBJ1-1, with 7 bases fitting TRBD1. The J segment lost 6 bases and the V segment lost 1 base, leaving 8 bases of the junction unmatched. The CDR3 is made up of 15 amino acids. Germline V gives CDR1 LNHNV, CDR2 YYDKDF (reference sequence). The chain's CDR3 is CATSRVSGGNPEAFF. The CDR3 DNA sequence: TGTGCCACCAGCAGAGTTTCAGGGGGGAATCCTGAAGCTTTCTTT.

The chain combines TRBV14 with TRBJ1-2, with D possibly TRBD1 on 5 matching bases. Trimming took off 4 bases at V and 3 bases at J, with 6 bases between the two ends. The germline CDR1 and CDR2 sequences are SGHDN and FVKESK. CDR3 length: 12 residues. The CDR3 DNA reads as TGTGCCAGCAGCCCAGGGTACTATGGCTACACCTTC. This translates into CASSPGYYGYTF.

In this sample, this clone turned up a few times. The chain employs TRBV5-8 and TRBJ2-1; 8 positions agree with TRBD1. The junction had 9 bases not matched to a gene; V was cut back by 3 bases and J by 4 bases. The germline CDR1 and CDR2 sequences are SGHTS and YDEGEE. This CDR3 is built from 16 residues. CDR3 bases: TGTGCCAGCAGCTGGAGCAGGGGGCGTAATTACAATGAGCAGTTCTTC. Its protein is CASSWSRGRNYNEQFF.

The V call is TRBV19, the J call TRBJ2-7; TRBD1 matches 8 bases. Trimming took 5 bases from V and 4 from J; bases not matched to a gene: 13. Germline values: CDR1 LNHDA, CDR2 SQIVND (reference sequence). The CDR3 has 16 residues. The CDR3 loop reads CASSSPGQEAKYEQYF. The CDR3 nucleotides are TGTGCCAGTAGTTCGCCGGGACAGGAGGCGAAGTACGAGCAGTACTTC.

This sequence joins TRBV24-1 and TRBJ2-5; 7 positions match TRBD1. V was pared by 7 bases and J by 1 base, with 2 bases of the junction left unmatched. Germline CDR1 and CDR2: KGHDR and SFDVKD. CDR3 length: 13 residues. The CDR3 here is CATSGTAQETQYF. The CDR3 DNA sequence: TGTGCCACCAGCGGGACAGCCCAAGAGACCCAGTACTTC.

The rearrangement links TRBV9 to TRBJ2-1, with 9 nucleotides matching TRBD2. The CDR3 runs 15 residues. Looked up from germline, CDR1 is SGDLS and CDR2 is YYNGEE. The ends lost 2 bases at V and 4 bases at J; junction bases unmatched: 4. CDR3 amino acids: CASSVLAGSYNEQFF. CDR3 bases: TGTGCCAGCAGCGTGCTAGCGGGGTCTTACAATGAGCAGTTCTTC.

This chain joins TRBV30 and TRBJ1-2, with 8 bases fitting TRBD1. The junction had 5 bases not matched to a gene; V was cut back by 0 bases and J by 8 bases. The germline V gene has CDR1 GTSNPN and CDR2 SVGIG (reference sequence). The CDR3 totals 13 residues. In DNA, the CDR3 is TGTGCCTGGAGTGTAGGACAGGGAGGAGGCTACACCTTC. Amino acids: CAWSVGQGGGYTF.

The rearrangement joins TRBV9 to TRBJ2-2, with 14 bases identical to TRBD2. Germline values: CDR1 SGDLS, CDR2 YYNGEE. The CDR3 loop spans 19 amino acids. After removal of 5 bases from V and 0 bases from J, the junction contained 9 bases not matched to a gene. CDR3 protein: CASRASGLAGAANTGELFF. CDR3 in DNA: TGTGCCAGCAGAGCCTCGGGACTAGCGGGGGCTGCGAACACCGGGGAGCTGTTTTTT.

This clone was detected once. The CDR3 protein is CAWSGQGGETQYF. The DNA of the CDR3 is TGTGCCTGGAGCGGGCAGGGTGGAGAGACCCAGTACTTC. The chain has TRBV30 and TRBJ2-5; a weak D match, TRBD1 (5 bases). The V gene's germline CDR1 is GTSNPN and CDR2 SVGIG (reference sequence). The CDR3 runs 13 residues. The germline V and J ends were trimmed by 3 bases and 4 bases, with 12 bases remaining between them. The full variable domain, with the rest looked up from reference TRBV30 and TRBJ2-5, is SQTIHQWPATLVQPVGSPLSLECTVEGTSNPNLYWYRQAAGRGLQLLFYSVGIGQISSEVPQNLSASRPQDRQFILSSKKLLLSDSGFYLCAWSGQGGETQYFGPGTRLLVL.